These T cell receptor beta chains were read from a single sample in a study of CD8+ T cells in alopecia areata. Profiling relied on immunoSEQ multiplex PCR, and the TCRdb table lists in-frame clones only, not all of them. The table shows about 160,000 clones, with roughly two thirds occurring only once. The sample consisted of CD4+ T cells sorted from blood, taken at week 4, from a patient treated with tofacitinib. These receptors originate from a human donor with alopecia areata. The CDR3 runs from the conserved cysteine through the conserved F or W. D genes are given only for firm matches. Part of the rows lack a size; the others show once, few, many or a class for expanded clones.

D gene: .
CDR3 length: 13
V gene: TRBV6-5
clone size: .
J gene: TRBJ1-3
CDR3 DNA: TGTGCCAGCAGTGGGACATCTGGAAACACCATATATTTT
CDR3 protein: CASSGTSGNTIYF

D gene: TRBD1
CDR3 length: 16
V gene: TRBV9
clone size: once
J gene: TRBJ1-4
CDR3 DNA: TGTGCCAGCAGCGCACATCCGCAGGGGGGGAATGAAAAACTGTTTTTT
CDR3 protein: CASSAHPQGGNEKLFF

D gene: TRBD1
CDR3 length: 15
V gene: TRBV10-3
clone size: few
J gene: TRBJ2-1
CDR3 DNA: TGTGCCATCAGTGCCCCGGACAGGGGGCAGAATGAGCAGTTCTTC
CDR3 protein: CAISAPDRGQNEQFF

D gene: .
CDR3 length: 13
V gene: TRBV19
clone size: .
J gene: TRBJ2-1
CDR3 DNA: TGTGCCAGTAAGTGGACAGAGTACAATGAGCAGTTCTTC
CDR3 protein: CASKWTEYNEQFF

D gene: .
CDR3 length: 13
V gene: TRBV11-2
clone size: .
J gene: TRBJ2-4
CDR3 DNA: TGTGCCAGCAGCGTGGACAGACAAAACATTCAGTACTTC
CDR3 protein: CASSVDRQNIQYF

D gene: .
CDR3 length: 13
V gene: TRBV25-1
clone size: .
J gene: TRBJ1-6
CDR3 DNA: TGTGCCAGCAGGGACTCCGGACAGACACCCCTCCACTTT
CDR3 protein: CASRDSGQTPLHF

D gene: TRBD1
CDR3 length: 14
V gene: TRBV9
clone size: .
J gene: TRBJ1-2
CDR3 DNA: TGTGCCAGCAGCGTCGGACAGGGGGAGTATGGCTACACCTTC
CDR3 protein: CASSVGQGEYGYTF

D gene: .
CDR3 length: 13
V gene: TRBV14
clone size: .
J gene: TRBJ1-2
CDR3 DNA: TGTGCCAGCAGCCGTCAGGGGATAGAGGGCTACACCTTC
CDR3 protein: CASSRQGIEGYTF

D gene: TRBD1
CDR3 length: 16
V gene: TRBV30
clone size: .
J gene: TRBJ2-3
CDR3 DNA: TGTGCCTGGAGTGCCCAGGGGGCGCGAAAGGCAGATACGCAGTATTTT
CDR3 protein: CAWSAQGARKADTQYF

D gene: TRBD2
CDR3 length: 13
V gene: TRBV30
clone size: .
J gene: TRBJ2-1
CDR3 DNA: TGTGCCTGGACCGGGACTAGCAACAATGAGCAGTTCTTC
CDR3 protein: CAWTGTSNNEQFF

D gene: .
CDR3 length: 14
V gene: TRBV7-8
clone size: .
J gene: TRBJ1-1
CDR3 DNA: TGTGCCAGCAGACCTAGGTGGAGAAACACTGAAGCTTTCTTT
CDR3 protein: CASRPRWRNTEAFF

D gene: .
CDR3 length: 15
V gene: TRBV4-1
clone size: once
J gene: TRBJ1-6
CDR3 DNA: TGCGCCAGCAGCCAGAGGGGAGCGTATAATTCACCCCTCCACTTT
CDR3 protein: CASSQRGAYNSPLHF

D gene: TRBD1
CDR3 length: 12
V gene: TRBV29-1
clone size: few
J gene: TRBJ1-2
CDR3 DNA: TGCAGCGTTCGACAGGGGACCTATGGCTACACCTTC
CDR3 protein: CSVRQGTYGYTF

D gene: .
CDR3 length: 16
V gene: TRBV18
clone size: .
J gene: TRBJ1-4
CDR3 DNA: TGTGCCAGCTCACCTCTTTCGGCTGTAGCTAATGAAAAACTGTTTTTT
CDR3 protein: CASSPLSAVANEKLFF

D gene: .
CDR3 length: 13
V gene: TRBV29-1
clone size: few
J gene: TRBJ2-5
CDR3 DNA: TGCAGCGTTGCAGCAGGACACCAAGAGACCCAGTACTTC
CDR3 protein: CSVAAGHQETQYF

D gene: .
CDR3 length: 15
V gene: TRBV7-9
clone size: .
J gene: TRBJ1-1
CDR3 DNA: TGTGCCAGCAGCTTCAGCGGGCCGGACCACACTGAAGCTTTCTTT
CDR3 protein: CASSFSGPDHTEAFF

D gene: .
CDR3 length: 14
V gene: TRBV25-1
clone size: few
J gene: TRBJ2-2
CDR3 DNA: TGTGCCAGCAGTGAGCAGGAACTCACCGGGGAGCTGTTTTTT
CDR3 protein: CASSEQELTGELFF

D gene: TRBD2
CDR3 length: 16
V gene: TRBV11-3
clone size: .
J gene: TRBJ2-5
CDR3 DNA: TGTGCCAGCAGCTTAGGCGGACTAGCGGGGGAAGAGACCCAGTACTTC
CDR3 protein: CASSLGGLAGEETQYF

D gene: .
CDR3 length: 14
V gene: TRBV5-1
clone size: .
J gene: TRBJ2-7
CDR3 DNA: TGCGCCAGCAGCTTGGCGGTAGGCTCCTACGAGCAGTACTTC
CDR3 protein: CASSLAVGSYEQYF

D gene: TRBD1
CDR3 length: 13
V gene: TRBV29-1
clone size: once
J gene: TRBJ1-2
CDR3 DNA: TGCAGCGTCGCTAGGACAGGGGGCTATGGCTACACCTTC
CDR3 protein: CSVARTGGYGYTF

D gene: TRBD1
CDR3 length: 15
V gene: TRBV11-2
clone size: .
J gene: TRBJ1-2
CDR3 DNA: TGTGCCAGCAGCTTAGGTGGGGGACAGGGCTATGGCTACACCTTC
CDR3 protein: CASSLGGGQGYGYTF

D gene: .
CDR3 length: 15
V gene: TRBV5-4
clone size: .
J gene: TRBJ2-4
CDR3 DNA: TGTGCCAGCAGCTCTCGGACTCAAGCCAAAAACATTCAGTACTTC
CDR3 protein: CASSSRTQAKNIQYF

D gene: TRBD2
CDR3 length: 15
V gene: TRBV30
clone size: .
J gene: TRBJ2-5
CDR3 DNA: TGTGCCTGGGCGACTAGCGGGGCCCAAACGGAGACCCAGTACTTC
CDR3 protein: CAWATSGAQTETQYF

D gene: .
CDR3 length: 15
V gene: TRBV2
clone size: .
J gene: TRBJ1-5
CDR3 DNA: TGTGCCAGCAGTGAACAGTGGGCAGCAAATCAGCCCCAGCATTTT
CDR3 protein: CASSEQWAANQPQHF

D gene: TRBD1
CDR3 length: 13
V gene: TRBV30
clone size: .
J gene: TRBJ1-1
CDR3 DNA: TGTGCCTGGAGTCGACAGGGGGGAACTGAAGCTTTCTTT
CDR3 protein: CAWSRQGGTEAFF

D gene: TRBD1
CDR3 length: 14
V gene: TRBV25-1
clone size: .
J gene: TRBJ1-2
CDR3 DNA: TGTGCCAGCAACCAACAGGGGATTAGCTATGGCTACACCTTC
CDR3 protein: CASNQQGISYGYTF

D gene: .
CDR3 length: 14
V gene: TRBV2
clone size: .
J gene: TRBJ1-2
CDR3 DNA: TGTGCCAGCAGTGAAGCGGGCAGGGGTGAAGGCTACACCTTC
CDR3 protein: CASSEAGRGEGYTF

D gene: .
CDR3 length: 14
V gene: TRBV30
clone size: .
J gene: TRBJ1-5
CDR3 DNA: TGTGCCTGGAGTGTAGGGGTTGGCAATCAGCCCCAGCATTTT
CDR3 protein: CAWSVGVGNQPQHF

D gene: TRBD1
CDR3 length: 15
V gene: TRBV4-2
clone size: .
J gene: TRBJ2-5
CDR3 DNA: TGTGCCAGCAGTCTAAGTTTGGGACAGAAAGAGACCCAGTACTTC
CDR3 protein: CASSLSLGQKETQYF

D gene: .
CDR3 length: 15
V gene: TRBV29-1
clone size: few
J gene: TRBJ2-3
CDR3 DNA: TGCAGCGTTCCCCGCCCGGGGGAAAGGACAGATACGCAGTATTTT
CDR3 protein: CSVPRPGERTDTQYF

D gene: .
CDR3 length: 13
V gene: TRBV30
clone size: .
J gene: TRBJ2-7
CDR3 DNA: TGTGCCTGGACCCTCTCTACGTCCTACGAGCAGTACTTC
CDR3 protein: CAWTLSTSYEQYF

D gene: .
CDR3 length: 13
V gene: TRBV30
clone size: .
J gene: TRBJ1-5
CDR3 DNA: TGTGCCTGGAGTCCGGGGGTAAATCAGCCCCAGCATTTT
CDR3 protein: CAWSPGVNQPQHF

D gene: TRBD1
CDR3 length: 15
V gene: TRBV9
clone size: few
J gene: TRBJ1-2
CDR3 DNA: TGTGCCAGCAGCGTAGTGGGACAGGGCCTCTATGGCTACACCTTC
CDR3 protein: CASSVVGQGLYGYTF

D gene: .
CDR3 length: 10
V gene: TRBV30
clone size: .
J gene: TRBJ1-2
CDR3 DNA: TGTGCCTGGAGTGTTGAGGGCTACACCTTC
CDR3 protein: CAWSVEGYTF

D gene: .
CDR3 length: 12
V gene: TRBV25-1
clone size: .
J gene: TRBJ2-7
CDR3 DNA: TGTGCCAGCAGTGGTGGGGCTTACGAGCAGTACTTC
CDR3 protein: CASSGGAYEQYF

D gene: .
CDR3 length: 14
V gene: TRBV30
clone size: once
J gene: TRBJ1-5
CDR3 DNA: TGTGCCTGGAGTGTCGGGAGCTTGGTTCAGCCCCAGCATTTT
CDR3 protein: CAWSVGSLVQPQHF

D gene: .
CDR3 length: 13
V gene: TRBV7-9
clone size: .
J gene: TRBJ1-4
CDR3 DNA: TGTGCCAGCAGCTTACCAACTAATGAAAAACTGTTTTTT
CDR3 protein: CASSLPTNEKLFF

D gene: .
CDR3 length: 14
V gene: TRBV18
clone size: few
J gene: TRBJ1-6
CDR3 DNA: TGTGCCAGCTCTCCGACCGAGTGGGATTCACCCCTCCACTTT
CDR3 protein: CASSPTEWDSPLHF

D gene: .
CDR3 length: 12
V gene: TRBV29-1
clone size: few
J gene: TRBJ1-1
CDR3 DNA: TGCAGCACTCGGTTCAGGGGCGCTGAAGCTTTCTTT
CDR3 protein: CSTRFRGAEAFF

D gene: .
CDR3 length: 13
V gene: TRBV9
clone size: few
J gene: TRBJ2-3
CDR3 DNA: TGTGCCAGCAGCTCGGCCCTGACAGATACGCAGTATTTT
CDR3 protein: CASSSALTDTQYF

D gene: .
CDR3 length: 15
V gene: TRBV7-2
clone size: few
J gene: TRBJ2-2
CDR3 DNA: TGTGCCAGCAGCCCCCGTACTGGCCCTTCCGGGGAGCTGTTTTTT
CDR3 protein: CASSPRTGPSGELFF

D gene: TRBD1
CDR3 length: 14
V gene: TRBV29-1
clone size: .
J gene: TRBJ2-5
CDR3 DNA: TGCAGCGGTTCCAGGGGGCGCGTGGGGGAGACCCAGTACTTC
CDR3 protein: CSGSRGRVGETQYF

D gene: TRBD1
CDR3 length: 14
V gene: TRBV29-1
clone size: .
J gene: TRBJ1-1
CDR3 DNA: TGCAGCGCCCAAGGGGGCGGGAAGAGCACTGAAGCTTTCTTT
CDR3 protein: CSAQGGGKSTEAFF

D gene: .
CDR3 length: 14
V gene: TRBV29-1
clone size: .
J gene: TRBJ1-2
CDR3 DNA: TGCAGCGTTGGTATCGGAGGGGGGAACTATGGCTACACCTTC
CDR3 protein: CSVGIGGGNYGYTF

D gene: .
CDR3 length: 13
V gene: TRBV4-3
clone size: .
J gene: TRBJ1-1
CDR3 DNA: TGCGCCAGCAGCCTCACAGAGAACACTGAAGCTTTCTTT
CDR3 protein: CASSLTENTEAFF

D gene: .
CDR3 length: 16
V gene: TRBV15
clone size: .
J gene: TRBJ2-5
CDR3 DNA: TGTGCCACCAGCGGGGGCTCGGGGAGAGGCCTGGGGACCCAGTACTTC
CDR3 protein: CATSGGSGRGLGTQYF

D gene: .
CDR3 length: 13
V gene: TRBV30
clone size: .
J gene: TRBJ1-6
CDR3 DNA: TGTGCCTGGACCCGAGGAGTGCTCGGACCCCTCCACTTT
CDR3 protein: CAWTRGVLGPLHF